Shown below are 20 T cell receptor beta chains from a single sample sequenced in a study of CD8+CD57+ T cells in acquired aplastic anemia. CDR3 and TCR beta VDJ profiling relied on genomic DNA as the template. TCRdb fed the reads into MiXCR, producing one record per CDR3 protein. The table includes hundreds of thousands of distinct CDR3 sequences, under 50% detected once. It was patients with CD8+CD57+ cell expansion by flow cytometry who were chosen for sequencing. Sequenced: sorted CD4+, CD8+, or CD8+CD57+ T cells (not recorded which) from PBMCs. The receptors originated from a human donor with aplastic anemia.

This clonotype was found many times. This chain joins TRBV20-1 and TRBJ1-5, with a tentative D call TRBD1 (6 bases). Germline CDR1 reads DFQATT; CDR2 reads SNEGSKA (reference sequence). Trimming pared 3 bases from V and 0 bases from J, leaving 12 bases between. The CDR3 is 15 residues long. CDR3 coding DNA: TGCAGTGCTAGGGACAGTCCTTATAGCAATCAGCCCCAGCATTTT. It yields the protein CSARDSPYSNQPQHF.

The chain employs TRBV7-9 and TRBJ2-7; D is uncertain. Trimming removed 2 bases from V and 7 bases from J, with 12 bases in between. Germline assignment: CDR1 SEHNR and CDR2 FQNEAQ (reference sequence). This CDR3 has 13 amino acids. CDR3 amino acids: CASSLTDGWEQYF. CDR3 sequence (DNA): TGTGCCAGCAGCTTAACGGACGGGTGGGAGCAGTACTTC.

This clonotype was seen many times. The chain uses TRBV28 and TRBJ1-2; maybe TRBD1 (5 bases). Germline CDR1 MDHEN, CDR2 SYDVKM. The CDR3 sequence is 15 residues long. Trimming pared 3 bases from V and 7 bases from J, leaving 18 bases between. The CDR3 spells CASSLYSSGRGGYTF. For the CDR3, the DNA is TGTGCCAGCAGTTTGTACTCTTCAGGGAGAGGTGGCTACACCTTC.

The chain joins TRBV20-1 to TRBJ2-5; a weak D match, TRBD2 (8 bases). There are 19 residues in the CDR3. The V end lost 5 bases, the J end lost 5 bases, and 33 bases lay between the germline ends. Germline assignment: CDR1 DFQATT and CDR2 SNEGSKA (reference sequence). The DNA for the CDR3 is TGCAGTGCTCCCCGGGGGGGGGGGGGACGCAGGGGGACGGCGGAGACCCAGTACTTC. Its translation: CSAPRGGGGRRGTAETQYF.

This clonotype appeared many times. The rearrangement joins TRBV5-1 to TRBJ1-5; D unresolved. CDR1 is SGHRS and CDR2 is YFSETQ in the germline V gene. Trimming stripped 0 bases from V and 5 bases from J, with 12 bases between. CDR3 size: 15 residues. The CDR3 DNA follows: TGCGCCAGCAGCTTGGACTCAGTCGGGGATCAGCCCCAGCATTTT. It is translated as CASSLDSVGDQPQHF.

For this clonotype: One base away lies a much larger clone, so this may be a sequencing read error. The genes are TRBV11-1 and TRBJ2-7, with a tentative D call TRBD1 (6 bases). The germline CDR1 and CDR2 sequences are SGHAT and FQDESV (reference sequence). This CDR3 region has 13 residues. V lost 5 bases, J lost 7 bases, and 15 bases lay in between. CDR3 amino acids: CASSRTSGDEQYF. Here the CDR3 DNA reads TGTGCCAGCAGCCGAACTTCAGGGGATGAGCAGTACTTC.

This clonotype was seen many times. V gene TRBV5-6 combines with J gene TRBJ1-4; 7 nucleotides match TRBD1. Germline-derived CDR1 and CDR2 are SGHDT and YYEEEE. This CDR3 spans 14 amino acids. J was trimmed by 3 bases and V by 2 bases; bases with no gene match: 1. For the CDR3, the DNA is TGTGCCAGCAGCTTTGACAGGGCTAATGAAAAACTGTTTTTT. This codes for CASSFDRANEKLFF. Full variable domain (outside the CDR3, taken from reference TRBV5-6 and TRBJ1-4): DAGVTQSPTHLIKTRGQQVTLRCSPKSGHDTVSWYQQALGQGPQFIFQYYEEEERQRGNFPDRFSGHQFPNYSSELNVNALLLGDSALYLCASSFDRANEKLFFGSGTQLSVL.

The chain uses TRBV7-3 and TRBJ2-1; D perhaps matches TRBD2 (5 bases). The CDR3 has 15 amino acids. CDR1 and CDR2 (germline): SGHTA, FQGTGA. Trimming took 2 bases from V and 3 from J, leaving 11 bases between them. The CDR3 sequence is CASSLFAGSYNEQFF. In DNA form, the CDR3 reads TGTGCCAGCAGCTTATTCGCGGGCAGCTACAATGAGCAGTTCTTC. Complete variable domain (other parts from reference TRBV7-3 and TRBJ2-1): GAGVSQTPSNKVTEKGKYVELRCDPISGHTALYWYRQSLGQGPEFLIYFQGTGAADDSGLPNDRFFAVRPEGSVSTLKIQRTERGDSAVYLCASSLFAGSYNEQFFGPGTRLTVL.

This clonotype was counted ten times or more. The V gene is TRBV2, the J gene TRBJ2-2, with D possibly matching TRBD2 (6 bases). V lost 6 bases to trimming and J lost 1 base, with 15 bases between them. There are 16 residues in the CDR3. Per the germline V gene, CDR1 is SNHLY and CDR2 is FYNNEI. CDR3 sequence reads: CASRGMGLRNTGELFF. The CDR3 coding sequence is TGTGCCAGCAGGGGCATGGGACTGAGGAACACCGGGGAGCTGTTTTTT.

The CDR3 bases are TGTGCCAGCAGCTACACTCGGATTGAACTCACAGATACGCAGTATTTT. Its translation is CASSYTRIELTDTQYF. The rearrangement joins TRBV7-3 to TRBJ2-3; D is undetermined. The length of the CDR3 is 16 residues. In germline, CDR1 is SGHTA, CDR2 FQGTGA. V lost 4 bases, J lost 2 bases, and 16 bases lay in between.

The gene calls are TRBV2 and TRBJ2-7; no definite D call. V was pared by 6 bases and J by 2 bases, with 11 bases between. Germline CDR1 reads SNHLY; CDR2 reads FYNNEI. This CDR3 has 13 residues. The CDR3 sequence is CASSPGSPYEQYF. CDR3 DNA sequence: TGTGCCAGCAGCCCAGGCAGTCCCTACGAGCAGTACTTC.

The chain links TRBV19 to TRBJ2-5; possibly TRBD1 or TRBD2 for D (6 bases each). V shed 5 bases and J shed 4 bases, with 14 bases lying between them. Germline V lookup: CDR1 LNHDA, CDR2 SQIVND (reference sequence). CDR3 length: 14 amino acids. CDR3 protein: CASSLRGLAETQYF. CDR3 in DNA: TGTGCCAGTAGTCTACGGGGGCTAGCAGAGACCCAGTACTTC.

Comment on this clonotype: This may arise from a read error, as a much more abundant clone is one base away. The CDR3 DNA follows: TGTGCCAGCAGTTTAAGTGGGGACGGGGACGGGGAAGTCGCTGAAGCTTTCTTT. This codes for CASSLSGDGDGEVAEAFF. The chain recombines TRBV12-3 or TRBV12-4 with TRBJ1-1, with D possibly matching TRBD1 (5 bases). Trimming pared 2 bases from V and 6 bases from J, leaving 25 bases between. The CDR3 sequence is 18 residues long.

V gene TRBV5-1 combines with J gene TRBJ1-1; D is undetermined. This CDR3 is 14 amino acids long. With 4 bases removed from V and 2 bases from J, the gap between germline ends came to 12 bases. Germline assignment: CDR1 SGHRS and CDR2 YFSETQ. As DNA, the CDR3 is TGCGCCAGCAGCCACGGGGTCGGAAACACTGAAGCTTTCTTT. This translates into CASSHGVGNTEAFF.

The CDR3 sequence is CASSQNGAGGYNEQFF. As DNA, the CDR3 is TGTGCCAGCAGCCAAAATGGGGCGGGGGGCTACAATGAGCAGTTCTTC. The chain recombines TRBV7-8 with TRBJ2-1, with 8 nucleotides matching TRBD2. Germline assignment: CDR1 SGHVS and CDR2 FQNEAQ. Trimming cost V 5 bases and J 3 bases; bases outside gene matches: 9. There are 16 residues in the CDR3.

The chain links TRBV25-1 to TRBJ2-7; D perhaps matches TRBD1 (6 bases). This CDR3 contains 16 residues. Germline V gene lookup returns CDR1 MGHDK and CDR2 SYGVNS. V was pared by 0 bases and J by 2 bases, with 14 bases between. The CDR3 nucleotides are TGTGCCAGCAGTGAATATCACCGGGACATCGCCTACGAGCAGTACTTC. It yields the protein CASSEYHRDIAYEQYF.

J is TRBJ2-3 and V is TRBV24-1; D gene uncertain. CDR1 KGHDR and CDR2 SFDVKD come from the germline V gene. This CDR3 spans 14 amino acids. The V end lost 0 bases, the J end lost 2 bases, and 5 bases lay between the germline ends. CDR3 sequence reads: CATSDLADTDTQYF. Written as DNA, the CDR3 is TGTGCCACCAGTGATTTGGCCGACACAGATACGCAGTATTTT.

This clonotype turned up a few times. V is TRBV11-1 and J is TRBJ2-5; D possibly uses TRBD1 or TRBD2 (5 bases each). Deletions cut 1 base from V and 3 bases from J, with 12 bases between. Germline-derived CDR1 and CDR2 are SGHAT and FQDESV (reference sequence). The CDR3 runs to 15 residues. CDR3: CASSLGPGRKETQYF. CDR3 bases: TGTGCCAGCAGCTTAGGGCCGGGACGAAAAGAGACCCAGTACTTC.

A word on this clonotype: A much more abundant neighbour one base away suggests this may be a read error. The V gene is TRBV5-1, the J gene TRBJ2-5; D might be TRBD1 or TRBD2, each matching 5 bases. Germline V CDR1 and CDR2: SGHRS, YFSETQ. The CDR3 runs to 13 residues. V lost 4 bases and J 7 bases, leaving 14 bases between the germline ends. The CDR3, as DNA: TGCGCCAGCAGCCCGGGGCCTGGAGCGACCCAGTACTTC. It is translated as CASSPGPGATQYF.

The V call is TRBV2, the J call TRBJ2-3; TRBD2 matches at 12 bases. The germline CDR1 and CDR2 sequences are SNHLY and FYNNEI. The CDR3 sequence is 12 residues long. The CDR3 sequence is CTALAGGSTQYF. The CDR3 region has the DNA TGTACCGCGCTAGCGGGGGGGAGTACGCAGTATTTT.